This is a list of T cell receptor beta chains from one sample in a study of CD8 T cells in ankylosing spondylitis. A single record per CDR3 protein comes from TCRdb applying MiXCR to the 5' RACE reads. The sample lists 250,000 to 350,000 distinct CDR3 sequences; around 20% were seen once. Sequencing was done on a sample of blood, either unsorted or a sorted T cell fraction (not recorded which). All receptors derive from a female donor with ankylosing spondylitis or in good health (not recorded which). The CDR3 runs from the conserved cysteine through the conserved F or W. Each record gives: clone size, D gene, J gene, V gene, CDR3 DNA, CDR3 protein. D genes are given only for firm matches. Only part of the rows carry a size: once, few, many, or a class if the clone is expanded.

many,TRBD2,TRBJ2-1,TRBV30,TGTGCCTGGCGGGAGGGCCCCTACAATGAGCAGTTCTTC,CAWREGPYNEQFF
.,TRBD2,TRBJ2-1,TRBV6-2/TRBV6-3,TGTGCCAGCAGGGGGGGACTAGCTGAGCAGTTCTTC,CASRGGLAEQFF
.,.,TRBJ2-1,TRBV20-1,TGCAGTGCTCTAGCAGAACCCTCCTACAATGAGCAGTTCTTC,CSALAEPSYNEQFF
few,.,TRBJ1-4,TRBV28,TGTGCCACCAGGAATGAAAAACTGTTTTTT,CATRNEKLFF
.,.,TRBJ2-3,TRBV7-9,TGTGCCAGCAGCTTCACAGGGAGGGGAGATACGCAGTATTTT,CASSFTGRGDTQYF
.,.,TRBJ2-7,TRBV18,TGTGCCAGCTCCGCGGGGGCGGGACCCTACGAGCAGTACTTC,CASSAGAGPYEQYF
.,.,TRBJ2-7,TRBV3-1,TGTGCCAGCAGCCAAGGACAGATCTTTAGCTCCTACGAGCAGTACTTC,CASSQGQIFSSYEQYF
many,.,TRBJ1-1,TRBV4-3,TGCGCCAGCAGCCATCGACACGGGAACACTGAAGCTTTCTTT,CASSHRHGNTEAFF
.,.,TRBJ2-1,TRBV19,TGTGCCAGTAGCACCGCTAGCACACGCTACAATGAGCAGTTCTTC,CASSTASTRYNEQFF
many,TRBD1,TRBJ2-1,TRBV10-3,TGTGCCATCAGTGAGTCAACAGGGGGTACCAATGAGCAGTTCTTC,CAISESTGGTNEQFF
.,.,TRBJ2-7,TRBV7-2,TGTGCCAGCAGCCCCCACACGCGGGGCTACGAGCAGTACTTC,CASSPHTRGYEQYF
many,.,TRBJ2-1,TRBV28,TGTGCCAGCAGTTTACCAGGGGGGTTCTACAATGAGCAGTTCTTC,CASSLPGGFYNEQFF
once,TRBD1,TRBJ2-1,TRBV4-3,TGCGCCAGCGGGACAGGGGGGAGTGAGCAGTTCTTC,CASGTGGSEQFF
.,TRBD2,TRBJ2-1,TRBV6-2/TRBV6-3,TGTGCCAGCAGTCGCAGACTAGCGGGCGTGGGTGAGCAGTTCTTC,CASSRRLAGVGEQFF
many,.,TRBJ1-1,TRBV6-1,TGTGCCAGCAGGGGACGGAAGAACACTGAAGCTTTCTTT,CASRGRKNTEAFF
many,.,TRBJ2-1,TRBV12-3/TRBV12-4,TGTGCCAGCAGTTTCTTGTCGGGAGTCGGCGACAATGAGCAGTTCTTC,CASSFLSGVGDNEQFF
.,TRBD2,TRBJ2-1,TRBV19,TGTGCCAGTAGTATCCAGCGGGATTCCTACAATGAGCAGTTCTTC,CASSIQRDSYNEQFF
.,.,TRBJ1-2,TRBV6-6,TGTGCCAGCAGTTACTCGGGGGAGACAGTTGGCTACACCTTC,CASSYSGETVGYTF
few,.,TRBJ2-7,TRBV5-4,TGTGCCAGCAGCTTGGGGCCGAAAGCGGGCTCGACAGGAGGGGGGCTTGTGCAGTACTTC,CASSLGPKAGSTGGGLVQYF
.,.,TRBJ2-1,TRBV25-1,TGTGCCAGCACAATCGGACCTTGGTCGGGTGAGCAGTTCTTC,CASTIGPWSGEQFF
.,TRBD2,TRBJ2-5,TRBV20-1,TGCAGTGTTAGTTGGGCCGGGAGGGCCCGGGAGACCCAGTACTTC,CSVSWAGRARETQYF
few,TRBD2,TRBJ2-3,TRBV10-1,TGCGCCAGCAGTGCTAGCGGGAGGAACACAGATACGCAGTATTTT,CASSASGRNTDTQYF
.,.,TRBJ2-7,TRBV6-1,TGTGCCAGCACTGAACAGGTATCCCGGGCCTACGAGCAGTACTTC,CASTEQVSRAYEQYF